These 30 T cell receptor beta chains share one sample of origin, sequenced in a study of TIL therapy for anti-PD-1-resistant metastatic lung cancer. The libraries were made with immunoSEQ v3. Data came from immunoSEQ multiplex PCR; TCRdb stores just in-frame clones and leaves some out. The sample has about 59,000 clones; 80% to 90% are singletons. Documented time point: pre-treatment sample, taken before nivolumab and TIL therapy. This specimen consisted of blood, obtained at baseline. All receptors come from a person aged 25 to 80 with non-small cell lung cancer.

This rearrangement joins TRBV7-9 to TRBJ2-1; D call uncertain. Germline-derived CDR1 and CDR2 are SEHNR and FQNEAQ (reference sequence). V shed 1 base and J shed 7 bases, with 11 bases lying between them. The CDR3 loop spans 14 amino acids. DNA of the CDR3: TGTGCCAGCAGCTTAGTGGCCAGAATGAATGAGCAGTTCTTC. It yields the protein CASSLVARMNEQFF.

This clone was counted a single time. Other DNA sequences from this sample encode an identical CDR3 as well. V gene TRBV4-1 combines with J gene TRBJ2-7; no definite D call. Germline V lookup: CDR1 MGHRA, CDR2 YSYEKL. Trimming took 0 bases from V and 4 from J, leaving 4 bases between them. The CDR3 runs to 12 residues. The chain's CDR3 is CASSQDGYEQYF. The CDR3 region has the DNA TGCGCCAGCAGCCAAGATGGGTACGAGCAGTACTTC.

V and J are TRBV2 and TRBJ1-4; no firm D call. V was shortened by 1 base and J by 8 bases, with 5 bases between the two germline ends. The CDR3 has 12 amino acids. Germline loops: CDR1 SNHLY, CDR2 FYNNEI. The CDR3 region has the DNA TGTGCCAGCAGTGAAGGTTGGGAAAAACTGTTTTTT. Translation: CASSEGWEKLFF.

This clone was observed a handful of times. This chain joins TRBV7-2 and TRBJ2-7; 9 nucleotides align to TRBD2. V lost 5 bases to trimming and J lost 0 bases; unmatched junction nucleotides: 5. This CDR3 has 15 amino acids. The germline CDR1 and CDR2 sequences are SGHTA and FQGNSA. CDR3 sequence reads: CASSPSSGVSYEQYF. Here the CDR3 DNA reads TGTGCCAGCAGCCCCTCTAGCGGGGTCTCCTACGAGCAGTACTTC.

V usage is TRBV5-6 and J usage is TRBJ1-2, with D possibly being TRBD1 (6 bases). Germline V gene sequence: CDR1 SGHDT, CDR2 YYEEEE. The CDR3 contains 18 residues. The V end was cut by 4 bases, the J end by 4 bases, with 26 bases between. The CDR3: CASSPAPDKQGSGYGYTF. The CDR3 DNA reads TGTGCCAGCAGCCCAGCCCCCGATAAACAGGGATCTGGCTATGGCTACACCTTC.

The chain employs TRBV28 and TRBJ2-3; tentatively, D is TRBD1 or TRBD2 (6 bases each). V was trimmed by 6 bases and J by 0 bases, leaving 13 bases between them. The CDR3 runs to 15 residues. CDR1 and CDR2 from the germline V gene are MDHEN and SYDVKM. CDR3: CASRGGTASTDTQYF. As DNA, the CDR3 is TGTGCCAGCAGAGGGGGGACTGCTAGCACAGATACGCAGTATTTT.

The chain carries TRBV7-2 and TRBJ2-3; 8 bases line up with TRBD2. CDR1 and CDR2 (germline): SGHTA, FQGNSA. V was pared by 4 bases and J by 6 bases, with 6 bases of the junction left unmatched. CDR3 length: 14 amino acids. The CDR3 sequence is CASSSLAGWDTQYF. Here the CDR3 DNA reads TGTGCCAGCAGCTCGTTAGCGGGGTGGGATACGCAGTATTTT.

The chain is built from TRBV30 and TRBJ2-6; D is possibly TRBD1 (5 bases). This CDR3 is built from 15 residues. Germline CDR1 GTSNPN, CDR2 SVGIG (reference sequence). V shed 4 bases and J shed 2 bases, with 12 bases lying between them. The CDR3 reads CAWTPKGTGANVLTF. The CDR3 nucleotides read TGTGCCTGGACCCCGAAGGGGACTGGGGCCAACGTCCTGACTTTC.

The V call is TRBV18, the J call TRBJ1-5, with TRBD1 as a possible D gene (5 bases). Germline V gene data show CDR1 as KGHSH and CDR2 as LQKENI. Between the trimmed V and J ends, which lost 3 bases and 0 bases, there was a span of 9 bases. The CDR3 totals 15 residues. CDR3 sequence (DNA): TGTGCCAGCTCACCTACGGGGCCTAGCAATCAGCCCCAGCATTTT. It is translated as CASSPTGPSNQPQHF.

The chain has TRBV7-6 and TRBJ2-5; a weak D match, TRBD2 (6 bases). V was trimmed by 4 bases and J by 4 bases, leaving 10 bases between them. Per the germline V gene, CDR1 is SGHVS and CDR2 is FNYEAQ. The CDR3 extends over 13 amino acids. Here the CDR3 reads CASSSAGGETQYF. The CDR3, as DNA: TGTGCCAGCAGCTCCGCCGGGGGAGAGACCCAGTACTTC. Full variable domain (rest looked up from reference TRBV7-6 and TRBJ2-5): GAGVSQSPRYKVTKRGQDVALRCDPISGHVSLYWYRQALGQGPEFLTYFNYEAQQDKSGLPNDRFSAERPEGSISTLTIQRTEQRDSAMYRCASSSAGGETQYFGPGTRLLVL.

The genes are TRBV25-1 and TRBJ2-3; 7 nucleotides match TRBD1. V lost 2 bases to trimming and J lost 0 bases; unmatched junction nucleotides: 2. Germline loops: CDR1 MGHDK, CDR2 SYGVNS. There are 15 residues in the CDR3. As DNA, the CDR3 is TGTGCCAGCAGTGAAGGGACAGCTAGCACAGATACGCAGTATTTT. Translation gives CASSEGTASTDTQYF. Looking up the rest from reference TRBV25-1 and TRBJ2-3 gives the full variable domain: EADIYQTPRYLVIGTGKKITLECSQTMGHDKMYWYQQDPGMELHLIHYSYGVNSTEKGDLSSESTVSRIRTEHFPLTLESARPSHTSQYLCASSEGTASTDTQYFGPGTRLTVL.

This clone was picked up one time. The gene calls are TRBV10-3 and TRBJ2-6; no clear D gene. This CDR3 is 14 amino acids long. Per germline, CDR1 ENHRY and CDR2 SYGVKD. V lost 6 bases, J lost 1 base, and 7 bases lay in between. CDR3 in DNA: TGTGCCATCAGCCCCTCATCTGGGGCCAACGTCCTGACTTTC. The encoded protein is CAISPSSGANVLTF.

V usage is TRBV6-2 or TRBV6-3 and J usage is TRBJ2-3; D remains ambiguous. V shed 1 base and J shed 0 bases, with 5 bases lying between them. Per the germline V gene, CDR1 is MNHEY and CDR2 is SVGEGT. This CDR3 is built from 14 residues. The DNA of the CDR3 is TGTGCCAGCAGTTACTTCTTAAGCACAGATACGCAGTATTTT. Its translation: CASSYFLSTDTQYF.

This sequence joins TRBV6-5 and TRBJ2-2; D may be TRBD1 (5 bases). Germline V lookup: CDR1 MNHEY, CDR2 SVGAGI. This CDR3 has 14 amino acids. The germline V and J ends were trimmed by 8 bases and 3 bases, with 13 bases remaining between them. In DNA form, the CDR3 reads TGTGCCAGCGATAAGGGGCGTTACACCGGGGAGCTGTTTTTT. Translating gives CASDKGRYTGELFF.

The chain couples TRBV18 to TRBJ2-2, with 9 positions matching TRBD2. This CDR3 has 17 amino acids. Losses at the gene ends were 6 bases for V and 3 bases for J; bases not matched to a gene: 11. Germline V CDR1 and CDR2: KGHSH, LQKENI. The CDR3 loop is CASSLKVAGVYTGELFF. In nucleotides, the CDR3 is TGTGCCAGCTCCCTAAAGGTAGCGGGAGTGTACACCGGGGAGCTGTTTTTT. Filled out from reference TRBV18 and TRBJ2-2, the complete variable domain reads NAGVMQNPRHLVRRRGQEARLRCSPMKGHSHVYWYRQLPEEGLKFMVYLQKENIIDESGMPKERFSAEFPKEGPSILRIQQVVRGDSAAYFCASSLKVAGVYTGELFFGEGSRLTVL.

This chain uses TRBV7-9 with TRBJ2-3; 11 bases align to TRBD2. The junction had 8 bases not matched to a gene; V was cut back by 4 bases and J by 8 bases. Germline lookup yields CDR1 SEHNR and CDR2 FQNEAQ (reference sequence). This CDR3 is built from 15 residues. The CDR3 reads CASSSKTSGALTQYF. The CDR3 coding sequence is TGTGCCAGCAGCTCCAAGACTAGCGGGGCCCTTACGCAGTATTTT.

As to this clone: One junction end disagrees with the germline gene, perhaps due to a read error. The CDR3 region is CASSSSWGNPGSTIYF. CDR3 bases: TGTGCCAGCAGTTCCAGCTGGGGGAACCCTGGAAGCACCATATATTTT. V is TRBV6-5 and J is TRBJ1-3; weak D call: TRBD1 (5 bases). The CDR3 extends over 16 amino acids. Germline-derived CDR1 and CDR2 are MNHEY and SVGAGI.

The chain's CDR3 is CASSVGGILTYEQYF. The CDR3 coding sequence is TGTGCCAGCAGCGTAGGCGGGATCCTTACTTACGAGCAGTACTTC. The chain couples TRBV9 to TRBJ2-7; D is possibly TRBD2 (6 bases). The CDR3 sequence is 15 residues long. The V end was cut by 0 bases, the J end by 4 bases, with 14 bases between. Germline loops: CDR1 SGDLS, CDR2 YYNGEE.

This chain joins TRBV2 and TRBJ2-7, with 8 bases fitting TRBD1. The CDR3 extends over 13 amino acids. Looked up from germline, CDR1 is SNHLY and CDR2 is FYNNEI. V lost 7 bases and J lost 0; bases outside the gene matches: 2. In DNA, the CDR3 is TGTGCCAGCACGGACAGGGACTCCTACGAGCAGTACTTC. It codes for CASTDRDSYEQYF.

The rearrangement joins TRBV5-1 to TRBJ2-2; 8 positions match TRBD2. The CDR3 spans 16 residues. Looked up from germline, CDR1 is SGHRS and CDR2 is YFSETQ. After removal of 6 bases from V and 4 bases from J, the junction contained 11 bases not matched to a gene. This CDR3 reads CASNIAGAGATGELFF. The CDR3 DNA reads TGCGCCAGCAACATTGCTGGAGCGGGAGCCACCGGGGAGCTGTTTTTT.

The CDR3 DNA follows: TGTGCCAGCAGTTTCCAGGTAGCAGAGACCCAGTACTTC. It encodes CASSFQVAETQYF. The V and J genes are TRBV12-3 or TRBV12-4 and TRBJ2-5, with D hard to call. The CDR3 totals 13 residues. Trimming pared 3 bases from V and 4 bases from J, leaving 9 bases between.

V gene TRBV7-9 combines with J gene TRBJ2-4; 8 nucleotides agree with TRBD1. J gave up 3 bases and V 3 bases, and 7 bases lay outside the gene matches. The CDR3 covers 16 residues. The germline gives CDR1 SEHNR, CDR2 FQNEAQ (reference sequence). This CDR3 is CASSLGQAEDKNIQYF. Here the CDR3 DNA reads TGTGCCAGCAGCTTGGGACAGGCCGAGGACAAAAACATTCAGTACTTC.

The V gene is TRBV3-1 (or the pseudogene TRBV3-2), the J gene TRBJ2-1, with TRBD2 as a possible D gene (5 bases). V gave up 0 bases and J gave up 5 bases, with 14 bases separating them. Germline CDR1 LGHDT, CDR2 YNNKEL (reference sequence). This CDR3 contains 16 residues. In DNA form, the CDR3 reads TGTGCCAGCAGCCAAGATGTGATAGGTAGCGACAATGAGCAGTTCTTC. Its translation: CASSQDVIGSDNEQFF.

V gene TRBV4-1 combines with J gene TRBJ2-5; D is possibly TRBD1 (6 bases). The CDR3 totals 14 residues. V was clipped by 1 base and J by 4 bases, with 10 bases between them. Looked up from germline, CDR1 is MGHRA and CDR2 is YSYEKL. The CDR3, as DNA: TGCGCCAGCAGCCAAGCAGGGGTAGGAGAGACCCAGTACTTC. Its protein product is CASSQAGVGETQYF.

The chain has TRBV11-2 and TRBJ2-3, with D hard to call. Germline V lookup: CDR1 SGHAT, CDR2 FQNNGV. The CDR3 is made up of 17 amino acids. V dropped 5 bases and J dropped 1 base, with 19 bases sitting between them. CDR3 region: CASSRVGSPAGTDTQYF. CDR3 nucleotide sequence: TGTGCCAGCAGCCGAGTAGGCTCCCCGGCGGGCACAGATACGCAGTATTTT.

DNA of the CDR3: TGTGCCAGCAGTTACTCGGACAGGGGGCGGCAGTTCTTC. It codes for CASSYSDRGRQFF. The chain links TRBV6-2 or TRBV6-3 to TRBJ2-1, with 11 bases fitting TRBD1. Germline V gene lookup returns CDR1 MNHEY and CDR2 SVGEGT. V shed 0 bases, J shed 12 bases, and the junction held 1 base outside the gene matches. CDR3 size: 13 residues.

The CDR3: CASSPGPAKPNTEAFF. The CDR3 bases are TGTGCCAGTAGTCCGGGGCCTGCCAAGCCGAACACTGAAGCTTTCTTT. This chain uses TRBV19 with TRBJ1-1; a weak D match, TRBD1 (5 bases). Germline loops: CDR1 LNHDA, CDR2 SQIVND (reference sequence). Trimming stripped 5 bases from V and 1 base from J, with 17 bases between. The CDR3 is made up of 16 amino acids.

The V and J genes are TRBV7-9 and TRBJ2-7; no clear D gene. The CDR3 contains 11 residues. Germline V lookup: CDR1 SEHNR, CDR2 FQNEAQ (reference sequence). Trimming removed 5 bases from V and 0 bases from J, with 2 bases in between. The CDR3 DNA is TGTGCCAGCAGCGCCTCCTACGAGCAGTACTTC. This sequence encodes CASSASYEQYF.

DNA for the CDR3: TGTGCCAGCAGTTACCCGCCGGCACTAGCGGGAGAATTTGAGCAGTTCTTC. It yields the protein CASSYPPALAGEFEQFF. This chain joins TRBV6-2 or TRBV6-3 and TRBJ2-1; 11 bases fit TRBD2. The germline CDR1 and CDR2 sequences are MNHEY and SVGEGT. This CDR3 region has 17 residues. Losses at the gene ends were 2 bases for V and 9 bases for J; bases not matched to a gene: 12.

Of note for this clone: Given a much more abundant clone one base away, this may be a read error. Other DNA sequences of this sample code for an identical CDR3. The rearrangement links TRBV4-1 to TRBJ2-7, with TRBD1 matching 9 bases. Germline-derived CDR1 and CDR2 are MGHRA and YSYEKL. This CDR3 has 15 residues. J lost 1 base, V lost 0 bases, and 1 base had no gene match. The CDR3 coding sequence is TGCGCCAGCAGCCAAGATGACAGGGGGTCCTACGAGCAGTACTTC. Its translation: CASSQDDRGSYEQYF.